The T cell receptor (beta chain) described here comes from a study of T-cell memory formation after mild COVID-19 (dated by TCRdb to about 2021). With regard to the full study: Most TCR sequence clusters were specific to one of the two donors. The cohort was made up of two young adult volunteers, one female and one male, who were previously healthy. Longitudinal TCRalpha and TCRbeta repertoire sequencing tracked T-cell clones expanding and contracting after mild COVID-19 in a couple of donors. Study-wide findings and limitations: From day 15 to 85, contracting clones showed balanced CD4/CD8 phenotypes, whereas a second wave of clones that expanded from day 15 to 37 leaned towards CD4+. Only two mild cases were covered in the study, and larger cohorts including severe cases with pre-infection samples were considered necessary. The second-wave clones that peaked on day 37 were not confirmed to be SARS-CoV-2 specific. Some responding clones were detected in pre-infection memory, suggesting pre-existing cross-reactive memory T cells joined the SARS-CoV-2 response. Contracting CD4+ clones were located mainly in the CM and EM memory subsets, whereas CD8+ clones were found to be enriched in EMRA.

Ficoll-Paque density gradient centrifugation was the method used to isolate PBMCs. This clonotype has more than one count but fewer than ten. The specificity of this receptor is unknown. No much larger clone is present one base from it, and per-base qualities are unavailable. Counted from cysteine to phenylalanine, this CDR3 has 15 amino acids. The DNA shown is the 45-base CDR3, in frame from base 1. The germline V and J ends show losses of 1 base and 9 bases respectively, and no gene match explains 9 bases of the junction. CDR1 SGHTA and CDR2 FQGNSA are derived from the germline V gene. TCRdb lists the instrument as Illumina NovaSeq 6000. Using 5'RACE with constant-segment primers, TCRalpha and TCRbeta cDNA libraries were constructed, with sample barcodes and unique molecular identifiers added in the process. RNA was extracted from every sample with Trizol reagent. Libraries were amplified in two PCR steps, with a second sample barcode and Illumina TruSeq adapters added in the second step. Libraries were sequenced on an Illumina NovaSeq with 2 x 150 bp paired-end reads. The authors' pipeline ran thus. Reads were demultiplexed and collapsed into UMI-guided consensus sequences with migec v1.2.7. With mixcr v2.1.11, UMI consensuses were aligned to TRA and TRB V and J templates and assembled into clonotypes. Clonotypes were classified as expanded or contracted when called significant by both edgeR and NoisET, with noise models trained on biological replicates. For edgeR calls, the cutoffs were a false discovery rate-adjusted p below 0.01 and a log2 fold-change threshold of 1. PCA with hierarchical clustering of max-normalized trajectories of the 1000 most abundant clonotypes was used as exploratory dynamics analysis. Each responding clone was given a CD4 or CD8 phenotype based on the CD4+ and CD8+ repertoires, which had been sequenced separately. TCRdb reprocessed the public reads (quality trimming at Q25 with fastp, clone calling with MiXCR) and kept in-frame beta chains. Every CDR3 protein is listed once, alongside the most common genes and DNA of its rows. V and J calls and clone size were set by TCRdb, not the authors. In this sample the table shows 550,000 to 650,000 distinct CDR3 sequences, around a sixth of which occur a single time. Jointly, the top ten make up 8.1% of the sample.

This chain joins TRBV7-2 to TRBJ2-7, and TRBD2 matches 10 of the central bases. This receptor was taken from an adult woman who had mild COVID-19 (a few samples of this study predate the infection). The sample titles of this study are shuffled in the database, so cell type and time point are left out; the donor was told from shared clones. Input material: PBMCs or a T cell subset sorted from them (not recorded which). This receptor carries the CDR3 CASSLGLAGGRTQYF. The DNA sequence is TGTGCCAGCAGCTTAGGCTTAGCGGGAGGTCGGACGCAGTACTTC.